The clone carrying this TCR beta chain was seen a few times. The antigen remains unidentified. The data belong to a study of T-cell reconstitution after alpha-beta-depleted transplantation in children. Regarding the study as a whole: Newly produced T cells mostly accounted for T-cell counts and diversity one year post-transplant. TCRbeta diversity was high at day 60 in some patients (a result of surviving recipient T cells and thymic progenitors). Expanded graft clones numbering several hundred reportedly gave rise to alpha-beta T cells about two months after transplant.

As it was prepared, the TCRbeta library received unique molecular identifiers. Each CDR3 protein gets one entry after TCRdb re-called the PCR reads with MiXCR. Of approximately 800,000 distinct CDR3 sequences listed, less than 20% are singletons. This CDR3 has 15 residues. V lost 4 bases, J lost 3 bases, and 16 bases lay in between. Germline CDR1 reads SGHRS; CDR2 reads YFSETQ. Source: PBMCs, mostly from graft donor cells, taken 360 days after TCRalphabeta/CD19-depleted stem cell transplant. This chain uses TRBV5-1 with TRBJ2-5; weak D call: TRBD1 (5 bases). The TCR was taken from a male patient younger than 18 who had a stem cell transplant for acute lymphoblastic leukemia, so the T cells may come from the graft donor. The CDR3 sequence is CASSIGHHIEETQYF. The DNA of the CDR3 is TGCGCCAGCAGCATAGGACATCACATCGAAGAGACCCAGTACTTC. The full variable domain, completed using reference TRBV5-1 and TRBJ2-5, is KAGVTQTPRYLIKTRGQQVTLSCSPISGHRSVSWYQQTPGQGLQFLFEYFSETQRNKGNFPGRFSGRQFSNSRSEMNVSTLELGDSALYLCASSIGHHIEETQYFGPGTRLLVL.